The clone carrying this T cell receptor (beta chain) was counted a single time. This specimen belongs to a study of cytomegalovirus exposure and HLA in healthy donors. The germline CDR1 and CDR2 sequences are ENHRY and SYGVKD. This CDR3 has 15 amino acids. Trimming removed 1 base from V and 2 bases from J, with 11 bases in between. Primers: 60 Vbeta forward and 13 Jbeta reverse. Profiling relied on immunoSEQ multiplex PCR, and the TCRdb table lists in-frame clones only, not all of them. The repertoire holds 150,000 or so clones, with just under 75% as singletons. This clonotype originated in a woman between 18 and 29 years old in good health and CMV-seronegative. The sample taken for sequencing was PBMCs. This sequence joins TRBV10-3 and TRBJ1-1; D is undetermined. CDR3 residues: CAISELEVPNTEAFF. The CDR3, as DNA: TGTGCCATCAGTGAGTTGGAGGTACCTAACACTGAAGCTTTCTTT.